This T cell receptor beta chain was obtained from a study of cytomegalovirus exposure and HLA in healthy donors. General observations from the study: The study put 150 or so TCR beta chains on its list as cytomegalovirus-associated.

Primers: 60 Vbeta forward and 13 Jbeta reverse. Method: immunoSEQ multiplex PCR; TCRdb's copy keeps in-frame clones and lacks some. The sample records roughly 110,000 clones, 77% being singletons. CDR3 size: 17 residues. Trimming left V 0 bases short and J 0 bases short, with 13 bases between. The germline V gene has CDR1 MRHNA and CDR2 SNTAGT. With regard to this clone: The target antigen is unknown.

The TCR originated in a male donor in good health and CMV-seronegative. V gene TRBV6-4 combines with J gene TRBJ2-3; D gene unclear. Sequencing input: PBMCs. The CDR3 region is CASSDSMLGASTDTQYF. In nucleotides, the CDR3 is TGTGCCAGCAGTGACTCGATGTTGGGCGCTAGCACAGATACGCAGTATTTT.